This TCR beta chain was found in a study of identical twins. CDR3 length: 15 residues. Germline assignment: CDR1 MNHEY and CDR2 SMNVEV (reference sequence). Trimming left V 5 bases short and J 4 bases short, with 17 bases between. A universal primer site was created by template switching, with the cDNA bearing unique molecular identifiers. Each CDR3 protein is one row after TCRdb ran MiXCR on the 5' RACE reads. The table records some 1,600,000 distinct CDR3 sequences, 25% to 35% of them present only once. This clonotype turned up a few times. The antigen is unknown. Findings and caveats of the study: Cross-sectional statistics, not tracking of the same donors, supported the conclusions. A partial confounding effect on zero-insertion analyses could come from invariant MAIT and iNKT cells.

This TCR was sampled from a newborn girl in good health. Specimen: cord blood. The rearrangement links TRBV27 to TRBJ1-2, with a possible D match to TRBD1 (5 bases). CDR3: CASSRRRGDIYGYTF. Here the CDR3 DNA reads TGTGCCAGCAGTCGACGGCGGGGGGATATCTATGGCTACACCTTC.